This record concerns one TCR beta chain sequence. The data were taken from a study of T cell changes during pregnancy in multiple sclerosis. Produced via immunoSEQ multiplex PCR; TCRdb's table is partial and in-frame only. The profile covers approximately 100,000 clones, with 91% appearing a single time and about 3% taken by the ten largest. The CDR3 has 11 residues. Germline CDR1 is LGHNT and CDR2 is FRNRAP. With 10 bases removed from V and 10 bases from J, the gap between germline ends came to 14 bases. This receptor was identified in a female donor with multiple sclerosis, enrolled in a pregnancy study. This sample comprised peripheral blood, obtained after pregnancy. The J gene is TRBJ2-1, the V gene TRBV12-5; maybe TRBD2 (7 bases). CDR3 residues: CAILRGGEQFF. CDR3 coding DNA: TGTGCTATCCTAAGGGGGGGGGAGCAGTTCTTC.